These 32 T cell receptor beta chains were all obtained from the same sample, sequenced in a study of identical twins. TCRdb independently ran MiXCR on the 5' RACE reads; one entry per CDR3 protein. The sample lists over 600,000 distinct CDR3 sequences; about 20% were seen once. These data were also filed under a second study, of T cells expressing NK-cell markers.

Sequencing was done on a sample of PBMCs. These receptors originate from a woman aged 18-29 years in good health.

The chain uses TRBV4-3 and TRBJ2-3; TRBD2 matches at 12 bases. The CDR3 contains 16 residues. Per germline, CDR1 LGHNA and CDR2 YSLEER. V lost 4 bases to trimming and J lost 4 bases; unmatched junction nucleotides: 6. CDR3 bases: TGCGCCAGCAGCCTCAGACTAGCGGGAGTCGCAGATACGCAGTATTTT. Protein product: CASSLRLAGVADTQYF.

This clonotype was seen more than once but under ten times. The CDR3 loop reads CASSLSDPGQETQYF. The CDR3 nucleotides read TGTGCCAGCAGTTTATCGGATCCCGGGCAAGAGACCCAGTACTTC. This sequence joins TRBV12-3 or TRBV12-4 and TRBJ2-5; the D is unclear. With 2 bases removed from V and 2 bases from J, the gap between germline ends came to 12 bases. The CDR3 has 15 amino acids.

This clonotype was seen a few times. The rearrangement uses TRBV7-2 and TRBJ2-1, with 11 positions matching TRBD2. The trim removed 5 bases at V and 5 bases at J, leaving 8 bases unmatched. The germline gives CDR1 SGHTA, CDR2 FQGNSA. CDR3 length: 16 residues. The CDR3 DNA sequence: TGTGCCAGCAGCGACACTAGCGGGGGTGTGAACAATGAGCAGTTCTTC. This encodes CASSDTSGGVNNEQFF.

This chain uses TRBV3-1 with TRBJ2-1; D unresolved. Germline CDR1 reads LGHDT; CDR2 reads YNNKEL (reference sequence). The CDR3 consists of 11 residues. V gave up 3 bases and J gave up 8 bases, with 5 bases separating them. CDR3 bases: TGTGCCAGCAGCCAGACCGATGAGCAGTTCTTC. It yields the protein CASSQTDEQFF.

This clonotype was picked up a small number of times. The chain carries TRBV7-3 and TRBJ1-1; no clear D. Germline CDR1 is SGHTA and CDR2 is FQGTGA. V lost 3 bases, J lost 5 bases, and 7 bases lay in between. This CDR3 spans 12 amino acids. The CDR3 spells CASSFSVTEAFF. The DNA for the CDR3 is TGTGCCAGCAGCTTTTCAGTGACTGAAGCTTTCTTT.

The chain recombines TRBV5-1 with TRBJ2-2; D is unresolved. This CDR3 is 15 amino acids long. Germline V gives CDR1 SGHRS, CDR2 YFSETQ. Trimming took off 4 bases at V and 0 bases at J, with 10 bases between the two ends. The CDR3 protein is CASSPRVSNTGELFF. The CDR3 DNA reads as TGCGCCAGCAGCCCCCGGGTCTCGAACACCGGGGAGCTGTTTTTT.

The rearrangement uses TRBV15 and TRBJ2-7; TRBD2 might be the D (5 bases). V gave up 4 bases and J gave up 3 bases, with 16 bases separating them. The CDR3 contains 15 residues. CDR1 is LNHNV, CDR2 YYDKDF, per germline (reference sequence). In DNA, the CDR3 is TGTGCCACCAGCATAACGAGCGGAGCCAGCTACGAGCAGTACTTC. It codes for CATSITSGASYEQYF.

V and J are TRBV15 and TRBJ2-1; D possibly matches TRBD1 or TRBD2 (6 bases each). Per germline, CDR1 LNHNV and CDR2 YYDKDF (reference sequence). The V gene lost 1 base and the J gene lost 6 bases, with 16 bases spanning the gap. The CDR3 totals 16 residues. In DNA, the CDR3 is TGTGCCACCAGCAGAGGAACGGGGGCTATGGGCAATGAGCAGTTCTTC. Translated, it gives CATSRGTGAMGNEQFF.

This clonotype occurred a few times. The chain combines TRBV24-1 with TRBJ2-3, with D maybe TRBD1 (5 bases). The germline V and J ends were trimmed by 3 bases and 5 bases, with 8 bases remaining between them. The CDR3 contains 13 residues. From germline, CDR1 is KGHDR and CDR2 SFDVKD. The CDR3 reads CATSDGAEDTQYF. CDR3 in DNA: TGTGCCACCAGTGATGGGGCCGAAGATACGCAGTATTTT.

The chain couples TRBV5-1 to TRBJ1-5; tentative D call: TRBD1 (6 bases). The CDR3 spans 13 residues. Germline-derived CDR1 and CDR2 are SGHRS and YFSETQ. V was trimmed by 2 bases and J by 6 bases, leaving 9 bases between them. This CDR3 reads CASSFRGSQPQHF. The CDR3 DNA is TGCGCCAGCAGCTTCAGGGGAAGTCAGCCCCAGCATTTT.

This chain connects TRBV5-1 to TRBJ2-3; 10 nucleotides align to TRBD1. Germline values: CDR1 SGHRS, CDR2 YFSETQ. Germline trimming cut 4 bases from V and 2 bases from J; bases unmatched to any gene: 4. The CDR3 is 15 amino acids. CDR3 DNA: TGCGCCAGCAGCAGCGGACAGGGGGACACAGATACGCAGTATTTT. Translating it yields CASSSGQGDTDTQYF.

Only a few counts were recorded for this clonotype. The rearrangement joins TRBV20-1 to TRBJ2-3; D gene uncertain. The CDR3 consists of 16 residues. Looked up from germline, CDR1 is DFQATT and CDR2 is SNEGSKA (reference sequence). Trimming removed 1 base from V and 0 bases from J, with 14 bases in between. CDR3 residues: CSARVGRSPSTDTQYF. Written as DNA, the CDR3 is TGCAGTGCTAGAGTCGGGCGATCCCCTAGCACAGATACGCAGTATTTT.

The V gene is TRBV3-1, the J gene TRBJ2-5, with 9 bases fitting TRBD2. Germline CDR1 LGHDT, CDR2 YNNKEL (reference sequence). J was trimmed by 0 bases and V by 7 bases; bases with no gene match: 6. The CDR3 runs to 15 residues. DNA for the CDR3: TGTGCCAGCACCCCAACTAGCGGGTACCAAGAGACCCAGTACTTC. It specifies CASTPTSGYQETQYF.

The chain is built from TRBV13 and TRBJ2-1, with D perhaps matching TRBD1 (6 bases). Germline CDR1 PRHDT, CDR2 FYEKMQ (reference sequence). The CDR3 totals 15 residues. Trimming took 3 bases from V and 6 from J, leaving 15 bases between them. The CDR3 coding sequence is TGTGCCAGCAGCTTCCTGGACAGAAGACGCAATGAGCAGTTCTTC. This encodes CASSFLDRRRNEQFF.

In this sample, this clonotype turned up a few times. This chain connects TRBV11-2 to TRBJ2-7; D remains ambiguous. Germline V gives CDR1 SGHAT, CDR2 FQNNGV. The CDR3 extends over 13 amino acids. Trimming removed 5 bases from V and 9 bases from J, with 17 bases in between. The CDR3 coding sequence is TGTGCCAGCAGCCTGACCAGCCTGGGTTGGCAGTACTTC. Protein product: CASSLTSLGWQYF. Filled out from reference TRBV11-2 and TRBJ2-7, the complete variable domain reads EAGVAQSPRYKIIEKRQSVAFWCNPISGHATLYWYQQILGQGPKLLIQFQNNGVVDDSQLPKDRFSAERLKGVDSTLKIQPAKLEDSAVYLCASSLTSLGWQYFGPGTRLTVT.

In this sample, this clonotype turned up a few times. The rearrangement uses TRBV20-1 and TRBJ2-5; 7 nucleotides line up with TRBD2. The CDR3 is made up of 13 amino acids. Germline V gives CDR1 DFQATT, CDR2 SNEGSKA (reference sequence). V shed 6 bases, J shed 2 bases, and the junction held 6 bases outside the gene matches. As DNA, the CDR3 is TGCAGTGCCCCAAAGGGACTACAAGAGACCCAGTACTTC. Its protein product is CSAPKGLQETQYF.

This chain joins TRBV20-1 and TRBJ2-1; D gene uncertain. The CDR3 has 10 residues. CDR1 is DFQATT, CDR2 SNEGSKA, per germline (reference sequence). Between the trimmed V and J ends, which lost 1 base and 12 bases, there was a span of 7 bases. This CDR3 reads CSARAVGQFF. In DNA, the CDR3 is TGCAGTGCTAGAGCGGTGGGGCAGTTCTTC.

This chain links TRBV7-9 with TRBJ2-1, with D uncertain. Trimming shortened V by 8 bases and J by 9 bases, and 8 bases separated the two germline ends. CDR3 length equals 10 residues. Germline loops: CDR1 SEHNR, CDR2 FQNEAQ (reference sequence). CDR3 sequence reads: CASAVAEQFF. The CDR3 DNA sequence: TGTGCCAGCGCCGTGGCTGAGCAGTTCTTC.

The V and J genes are TRBV20-1 and TRBJ2-7; D is possibly TRBD1 (5 bases). Germline assignment: CDR1 DFQATT and CDR2 SNEGSKA (reference sequence). This CDR3 region has 12 residues. Trimming removed 0 bases at V and 6 bases at J, with 9 bases between. DNA of the CDR3: TGCAGTGCTAGAGATCAAGGGGTCGAGCAGTACTTC. Translation gives CSARDQGVEQYF.

The CDR3 region has the DNA TGTGCCAGCAGTTCCAGGGAGAGAACTGAAGCTTTCTTT. Translated: CASSSRERTEAFF. The chain joins TRBV6-5 to TRBJ1-1; tentative D call: TRBD1 (5 bases). CDR3 length: 13 amino acids. The ends were cut back, 4 bases at V and 5 bases at J, with 11 bases in the middle. The germline V gene has CDR1 MNHEY and CDR2 SVGAGI.

This clonotype was counted between two and nine times. The chain links TRBV24-1 to TRBJ1-1, with unresolved D. The germline V gene has CDR1 KGHDR and CDR2 SFDVKD. The CDR3 consists of 12 residues. Trimming removed 7 bases from V and 7 bases from J, with 12 bases in between. The CDR3 spells CATRRTRYEAFF. The CDR3 DNA sequence: TGTGCCACCAGAAGGACCAGGTATGAAGCTTTCTTT.

This clonotype was detected many times. In nucleotides, the CDR3 is TGCAGCGTTGAACCCGGGGGGGCTGCCGCCTACAATGAGCAGTTCTTC. Translation gives CSVEPGGAAAYNEQFF. The rearrangement joins TRBV29-1 to TRBJ2-1; TRBD2 agrees at 8 bases. Trimming cost V 2 bases and J 2 bases; bases outside gene matches: 8. The CDR3 sequence is 16 residues long. Per the germline V gene, CDR1 is SQVTM and CDR2 is ANQGSEA.

The chain carries TRBV20-1 and TRBJ2-3; no clear D gene. This CDR3 is 12 amino acids long. Germline CDR1 reads DFQATT; CDR2 reads SNEGSKA (reference sequence). Here the CDR3 DNA reads TGCAGCCACCTAACCTACACAGATACGCAGTATTTT. This translates into CSHLTYTDTQYF.

This chain connects TRBV29-1 to TRBJ1-1; unclear D gene. Germline loops: CDR1 SQVTM, CDR2 ANQGSEA. The ends were cut back, 4 bases at V and 3 bases at J, with 9 bases in the middle. The CDR3 totals 12 residues. CDR3 in amino acids: CSVAAGHTEAFF. The CDR3 nucleotides read TGCAGCGTTGCAGCAGGCCACACTGAAGCTTTCTTT.

This clonotype was found many times. The V call is TRBV12-3 or TRBV12-4, the J call TRBJ1-5; D is uncertain. Trimming removed 5 bases at V and 7 bases at J, with 12 bases between. The CDR3 runs to 13 residues. The CDR3 loop reads CASSLLEAQPQHF. The CDR3 region has the DNA TGTGCCAGCAGTCTCCTCGAAGCACAGCCCCAGCATTTT.

This clonotype was picked up many times. V usage is TRBV6-2 or TRBV6-3 and J usage is TRBJ2-7, with 11 bases aligning to TRBD2. J lost 0 bases, V lost 8 bases, and 12 bases had no gene match. The CDR3 spans 17 residues. Looked up from germline, CDR1 is MNHEY and CDR2 is SVGEGT. CDR3 residues: CASGISLSGRASYEQYF. The CDR3 DNA follows: TGTGCCAGCGGAATTTCACTTAGCGGGAGGGCCTCCTACGAGCAGTACTTC.

This chain uses TRBV11-2 with TRBJ2-1; 8 bases map to TRBD2. Germline CDR1 SGHAT, CDR2 FQNNGV. V lost 4 bases to trimming and J lost 7 bases; unmatched junction nucleotides: 12. The CDR3 sequence is 16 residues long. The CDR3 protein is CASSSSGLIYRNEQFF. CDR3 nucleotides: TGTGCCAGCAGCTCTAGCGGGCTCATCTATAGGAATGAGCAGTTCTTC.

The sample holds a few counts of this clonotype. The J gene is TRBJ2-3, the V gene TRBV11-2; D is ambiguous. Trimming took off 0 bases at V and 0 bases at J, with 10 bases between the two ends. Germline CDR1 SGHAT, CDR2 FQNNGV. The length of the CDR3 is 16 residues. CDR3: CASSLESVWSTDTQYF. CDR3 DNA sequence: TGTGCCAGCAGCTTAGAAAGCGTCTGGAGCACAGATACGCAGTATTTT.

This clonotype was counted many times. The V and J genes are TRBV12-3 or TRBV12-4 and TRBJ2-5; D ambiguous. V lost 6 bases to trimming and J lost 5 bases, with 10 bases between them. There are 12 residues in the CDR3. In DNA form, the CDR3 reads TGTGCCAGCAGCCTAAACGGGGAGACCCAGTACTTC. It is translated as CASSLNGETQYF.

This clonotype was seen only a few times. This chain uses TRBV6-6 with TRBJ2-7; unclear D gene. Between the trimmed V and J ends, which lost 7 bases and 4 bases, there was a span of 11 bases. CDR1 is MNHNY, CDR2 SVGAGI, per germline (reference sequence). CDR3 size: 12 residues. CDR3 sequence reads: CASTQPNYEQYF. The CDR3 nucleotides read TGTGCCAGCACCCAACCCAATTACGAGCAGTACTTC.

This clonotype has only a few counts. V gene TRBV12-3 or TRBV12-4 combines with J gene TRBJ2-1, with TRBD2 identical over 9 bases. The CDR3 spans 14 residues. Losses at the gene ends were 6 bases for V and 6 bases for J; bases not matched to a gene: 6. The CDR3 loop is CASSGLARRNEQFF. DNA for the CDR3: TGTGCCAGCAGCGGACTAGCGAGACGCAATGAGCAGTTCTTC.

V and J are TRBV7-9 and TRBJ2-1, with D perhaps matching TRBD1 or TRBD2 (5 bases each). Germline V CDR1 and CDR2: SEHNR, FQNEAQ (reference sequence). The CDR3 totals 14 residues. Trimming cost V 4 bases and J 5 bases, with 12 bases left between them. The CDR3 DNA reads as TGTGCCAGCAGCTCGTACGGGACCCACAATGAGCAGTTCTTC. Its protein is CASSSYGTHNEQFF.